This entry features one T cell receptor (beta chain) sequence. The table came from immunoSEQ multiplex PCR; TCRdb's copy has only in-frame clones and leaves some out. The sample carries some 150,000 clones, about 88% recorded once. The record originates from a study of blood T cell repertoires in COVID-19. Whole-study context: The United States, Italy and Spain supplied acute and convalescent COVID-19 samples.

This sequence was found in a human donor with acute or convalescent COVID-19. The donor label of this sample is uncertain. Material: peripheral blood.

The CDR3 DNA follows: TGTGCCAGCAGCTTAGGGGTTACAGGCGAGCAGTACTTC. Translating it yields CASSLGVTGEQYF. This chain joins TRBV7-9 and TRBJ2-7; possible D gene TRBD1, 5 bases. V gave up 1 base and J gave up 6 bases, with 10 bases separating them. The CDR3 runs 13 residues. Germline V lookup: CDR1 SEHNR, CDR2 FQNEAQ (reference sequence).